These T cell receptor beta chains were read from a single sample in a study of blood T cell repertoires in COVID-19. Some clones are missing from TCRdb's copy, which holds only in-frame ones; the method was immunoSEQ multiplex PCR. Seen here are about 320,000 clones, 80% to 90% observed once, and the top ten hold around 5%. What was sequenced was PBMCs or T cells enriched from blood (not recorded which). The receptors derive from a man aged 30 to 45 who had recovered from COVID-19. Each CDR3 is given with its conserved first and last residue. D genes are given only for firm matches. Some rows have no size entry. The others give once, few or many, or a class for an expanded clone.

d_call: .; clone_size: .; v_call: TRBV7-9; j_call: TRBJ2-1; cdr3_aa: CASSLDWAGEQFF; cdr3_nt: TGTGCCAGCAGCTTAGACTGGGCAGGCGAGCAGTTCTTC
d_call: .; clone_size: .; v_call: TRBV7-9; j_call: TRBJ1-1; cdr3_aa: CASSFNRDNTEAFF; cdr3_nt: TGTGCCAGCAGCTTTAACAGGGATAACACTGAAGCTTTCTTT
d_call: .; clone_size: .; v_call: TRBV7-8; j_call: TRBJ1-2; cdr3_aa: CASSLSHLNYGYTF; cdr3_nt: TGTGCCAGCAGCTTATCCCACTTGAACTATGGCTACACCTTC
d_call: .; clone_size: once; v_call: TRBV7-9; j_call: TRBJ2-7; cdr3_aa: CASSPSTGDHYEQYF; cdr3_nt: TGTGCCAGCAGCCCGAGTACGGGGGACCACTACGAGCAGTACTTC
d_call: TRBD1; clone_size: .; v_call: TRBV6-1; j_call: TRBJ2-1; cdr3_aa: CASSEAPGQGSYNEQFF; cdr3_nt: TGTGCCAGCAGTGAAGCACCGGGACAGGGCTCCTACAATGAGCAGTTCTTC
d_call: .; clone_size: .; v_call: TRBV9; j_call: TRBJ2-3; cdr3_aa: CASSVVAQGRDTQYF; cdr3_nt: TGTGCCAGCAGCGTAGTCGCCCAGGGGCGGGATACGCAGTATTTT
d_call: .; clone_size: .; v_call: TRBV13; j_call: TRBJ1-4; cdr3_aa: CASSLGTETTNEKLFF; cdr3_nt: TGTGCCAGCAGCTTAGGGACAGAAACAACTAATGAAAAACTGTTTTTT
d_call: .; clone_size: .; v_call: TRBV4-1; j_call: TRBJ1-1; cdr3_aa: CASSQVRAGNTEAFF; cdr3_nt: TGCGCCAGCAGCCAAGTCCGAGCGGGAAACACTGAAGCTTTCTTT
d_call: .; clone_size: .; v_call: TRBV2; j_call: TRBJ2-1; cdr3_aa: CASTTGHNEQFF; cdr3_nt: TGTGCCAGCACCACAGGTCACAATGAGCAGTTCTTC
d_call: .; clone_size: .; v_call: TRBV5-8; j_call: TRBJ1-5; cdr3_aa: CASRRKALSGSNQPQHF; cdr3_nt: TGTGCCAGCAGAAGGAAGGCCCTAAGCGGGAGCAATCAGCCCCAGCATTTT
d_call: TRBD1; clone_size: once; v_call: TRBV3-1/TRBV3-2; j_call: TRBJ1-6; cdr3_aa: CASSQDLGDRGISPLHF; cdr3_nt: TGTGCCAGCAGCCAAGATCTTGGGGACAGGGGGATATCACCCCTCCACTTT
d_call: .; clone_size: once; v_call: TRBV12-3/TRBV12-4; j_call: TRBJ1-1; cdr3_aa: CASRADRGEAFF; cdr3_nt: TGTGCCAGCAGGGCTGACCGCGGTGAAGCTTTCTTT